Shown below are 4 T cell receptor beta chains from a single sample sequenced in a study of blood T cell repertoires in COVID-19. The data were produced by immunoSEQ multiplex PCR, yet TCRdb's version contains in-frame clones alone and is incomplete. This table has some 65,000 clones, about 90% appearing once. The source material was peripheral blood. The receptors derive from a woman at least 80 years old with active COVID-19.

The V and J genes are TRBV29-1 and TRBJ2-3; 10 bases match TRBD1. The CDR3 runs 16 residues. Germline assignment: CDR1 SQVTM and CDR2 ANQGSEA. The V segment lost 1 base and the J segment 1 base; nucleotides outside the gene matches: 5. The CDR3 reads CSVEGGTGVGTDTQYF. The CDR3 DNA sequence: TGCAGCGTTGAAGGGGGGACAGGGGTCGGCACAGATACGCAGTATTTT.

V usage is TRBV2 and J usage is TRBJ2-2; no definite D call. With 7 bases removed from V and 4 bases from J, the gap between germline ends came to 13 bases. CDR3 size: 14 residues. Germline loops: CDR1 SNHLY, CDR2 FYNNEI. The CDR3 here is CASNSELSTGELFF. In nucleotides, the CDR3 is TGTGCCAGCAATTCCGAACTCTCCACCGGGGAGCTGTTTTTT. The entire variable domain, with the rest obtained from reference TRBV2 and TRBJ2-2, is as follows: EPEVTQTPSHQVTQMGQEVILRCVPISNHLYFYWYRQILGQKVEFLVSFYNNEISEKSEIFDDQFSVERPDGSNFTLKIRSTKLEDSAMYFCASNSELSTGELFFGEGSRLTVL.

This chain joins TRBV5-1 and TRBJ1-2; a weak D match, TRBD1 (6 bases). The CDR3 consists of 15 residues. V dropped 0 bases and J dropped 7 bases, with 16 bases sitting between them. Germline assignment: CDR1 SGHRS and CDR2 YFSETQ. CDR3 amino acids: CASSLGGVEGGGYTF. The CDR3 nucleotides read TGCGCCAGCAGCTTGGGTGGAGTTGAAGGGGGTGGCTACACCTTC. Drawing the rest from reference TRBV5-1 and TRBJ1-2, the complete variable domain is KAGVTQTPRYLIKTRGQQVTLSCSPISGHRSVSWYQQTPGQGLQFLFEYFSETQRNKGNFPGRFSGRQFSNSRSEMNVSTLELGDSALYLCASSLGGVEGGGYTFGSGTRLTVV.

The rearrangement links TRBV3-1 (or the pseudogene TRBV3-2) to TRBJ2-1; the match to TRBD1 covers 12 bases. V lost 1 base and J lost 10; bases outside the gene matches: 2. This CDR3 is 14 amino acids long. The germline CDR1 and CDR2 sequences are LGHDT and YNNKEL (reference sequence). The CDR3 sequence: CASSQAGTGGEQFF. CDR3 sequence (DNA): TGTGCCAGCAGCCAAGCCGGGACAGGGGGCGAGCAGTTCTTC.